What follows describes a single T cell receptor beta chain. Which antigen it targets is not known. Base quality data are lacking; no much larger clone is found one base away. This sample is drawn from a study of blood T cells in healthy people across ages (dated by TCRdb to the mid-2010s). As for the study more broadly: In model experiments, template switching captured roughly one uniquely barcoded TCR beta cDNA molecule for every two T cells. To track age-related changes in TCR beta repertoire diversity, the study relied on deep sequencing normalized with unique cDNA molecular identifiers. The study analyzed two additional independent replicas of 1 million unique cDNA reads from the same blood draw for two donors, one aged 18 to 30 and one aged 80 or older. To avoid experimental bias, donors of different ages were spread randomly across the sequencing lanes. The donors were split into four age groups: young (average around 16 years), middle-aged (roughly 39), aged (more than 55) and long-lived (approximately 80). General findings and caveats noted by the study authors: Observed TCR beta diversity per million T cells fell roughly linearly with age, and a significant reduction was already apparent by age around 44. The percentage of naive T cells measured by flow cytometry correlated strongly with observed TCR beta diversity. Compared with the aged group, the long-lived group had more naive CD4+ T cells, fewer expanded clones and increased TCR diversity, suggesting age selection. Since profiling was done on bulk unsorted PBMCs, naive and antigen-experienced compartments could not be conclusively compared. Estimates of total diversity based on one million sequenced T cells were considered lower bounds and underestimates. Because the CMV infection status of the donors was unknown, age-related changes in expanded clonotypes may potentially have been confounded.

The library relied on 5' RACE. The instrument was an Illumina HiSeq 2500. A second PCR of roughly 7 to 11 cycles was performed with a sample-barcoded 5' primer and a J-beta primer mix. A unique molecular identifier was introduced onto each TCR beta cDNA molecule by a template-switch 5' adaptor carrying 12 random nucleotides. At least 2.5 million CDR3-containing paired-end reads were obtained from each sample. First-strand cDNA was synthesized from all RNA with the Mint cDNA synthesis kit, primed by a TRBC-specific oligonucleotide. All cDNA was treated with uracil-DNA glycosylase and then went through a first 18-cycle PCR with the universal primers M1SS and BC2_uni_R. The authors' pipeline ran thus. Normalization of each sample was performed by random selection of 1 million high-quality reads, each carrying a distinct molecular identifier. Instead of being binned into consensus sequences, reads with shared molecular identifiers were discarded. MiTCR, set to a Q25 quality threshold and the strictest error-elimination algorithm, was used for CDR3 identification, clonotype clustering and error correction. A nonparametric unseen species model using Euler transformation provided a lower-bound estimate of total TCR beta diversity. TCRdb cleaned the public reads at Q25 with fastp, built clones with MiXCR and kept in-frame beta chains. A single entry per CDR3 protein holds the most common genes and DNA from its merged rows. The V and J calls reflect TCRdb's pipeline rather than the authors' work. The sample yields about 1.4 million distinct CDR3 sequences; 55% to 75% were counted once. 6.5% to 8.5% of the sample comes from the top ten.

The donors were roughly 38 Caucasian individuals from Russia, aged about 6 to 100 years, who were systemically healthy. Each donor gave around 9.8 milliliters of peripheral blood, collected into EDTA-treated Vacutainer tubes. PBMCs were isolated by Ficoll-Paque density-gradient centrifugation, with at least 6 million obtained per sample. Total RNA was extracted from PBMCs with Trizol reagent, with at least 6 micrograms obtained per sample. Naive CD45RAhigh/CD27high T cell percentages were measured by flow cytometry on a PBMC aliquot from every donor. Sequences SNHLY (CDR1) and FYNNEI (CDR2) are obtained from the germline V gene. Counted from cysteine to phenylalanine, this CDR3 has 12 amino acids. Kept here is only the CDR3 DNA, which spans 36 bases and is read in frame from base 1. V and J are truncated by 6 bases and 8 bases respectively, leaving an intervening sequence of 14 bases.

The receptor comes from a man younger than 35 in good health. The sequenced material came from blood. The chain is encoded by TRBV2 joined to TRBJ2-7; possibly the D gene is TRBD1, per 5 matching bases. The sequence in DNA is TGTGCCAGCAGAGACAGACCCGACCAGCAGTACTTC. Its protein reads: CASRDRPDQQYF. The reference TRBV2 and TRBJ2-7 proteins fill in what lies around the CDR3, so the full variable domain reads EPEVTQTPSHQVTQMGQEVILRCVPISNHLYFYWYRQILGQKVEFLVSFYNNEISEKSEIFDDQFSVERPDGSNFTLKIRSTKLEDSAMYFCASRDRPDQQYFGPGTRLTVT.